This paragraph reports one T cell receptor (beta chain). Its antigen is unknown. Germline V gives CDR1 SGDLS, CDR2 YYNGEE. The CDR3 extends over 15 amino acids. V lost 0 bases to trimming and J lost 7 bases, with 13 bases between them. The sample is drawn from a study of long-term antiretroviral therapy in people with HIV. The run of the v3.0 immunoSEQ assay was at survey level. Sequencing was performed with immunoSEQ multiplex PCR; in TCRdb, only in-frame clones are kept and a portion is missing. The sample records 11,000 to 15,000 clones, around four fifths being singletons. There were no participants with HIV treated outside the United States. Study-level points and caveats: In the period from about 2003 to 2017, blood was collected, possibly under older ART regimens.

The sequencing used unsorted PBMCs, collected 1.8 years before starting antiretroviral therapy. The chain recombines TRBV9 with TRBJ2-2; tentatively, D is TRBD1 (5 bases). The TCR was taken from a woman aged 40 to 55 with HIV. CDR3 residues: CASSVASQVIGELFF. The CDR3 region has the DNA TGTGCCAGCAGCGTAGCCTCACAGGTTATCGGGGAGCTGTTTTTT.